This T cell receptor beta chain was recorded in a study of control samples from healthy donors and cancer patients. Profiled with immunoSEQ multiplex PCR; TCRdb holds only in-frame clones, not every one. The table lists around 80,000 clones, about 88% of them singletons. Turning to this clone: One junction end does not reproduce the germline sequence, and a read error may be involved.

The CDR3 consists of 13 residues. Per the germline V gene, CDR1 is SGHTS and CDR2 is YDEGEE. The V gene is TRBV5-8, the J gene TRBJ2-3; D gene unclear. The receptor comes from a woman aged 45-60 years in good health. Sequenced: blood. CDR3 DNA sequence: TGTGCCGGCAGCCTATTTAGCACAGATACGCAGTATTTT. It codes for CAGSLFSTDTQYF.